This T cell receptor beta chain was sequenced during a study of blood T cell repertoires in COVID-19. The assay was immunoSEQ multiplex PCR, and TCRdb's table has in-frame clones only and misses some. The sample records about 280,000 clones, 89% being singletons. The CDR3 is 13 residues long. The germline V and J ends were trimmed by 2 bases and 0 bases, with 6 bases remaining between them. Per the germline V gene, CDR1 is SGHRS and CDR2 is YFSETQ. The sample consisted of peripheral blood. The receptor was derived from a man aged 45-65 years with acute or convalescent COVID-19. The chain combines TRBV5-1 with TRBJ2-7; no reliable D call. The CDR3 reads CASSFRISYEQYF. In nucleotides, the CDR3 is TGCGCCAGCAGCTTCAGGATCTCCTACGAGCAGTACTTC. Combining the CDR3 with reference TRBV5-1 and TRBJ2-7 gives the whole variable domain KAGVTQTPRYLIKTRGQQVTLSCSPISGHRSVSWYQQTPGQGLQFLFEYFSETQRNKGNFPGRFSGRQFSNSRSEMNVSTLELGDSALYLCASSFRISYEQYFGPGTRLTVT.